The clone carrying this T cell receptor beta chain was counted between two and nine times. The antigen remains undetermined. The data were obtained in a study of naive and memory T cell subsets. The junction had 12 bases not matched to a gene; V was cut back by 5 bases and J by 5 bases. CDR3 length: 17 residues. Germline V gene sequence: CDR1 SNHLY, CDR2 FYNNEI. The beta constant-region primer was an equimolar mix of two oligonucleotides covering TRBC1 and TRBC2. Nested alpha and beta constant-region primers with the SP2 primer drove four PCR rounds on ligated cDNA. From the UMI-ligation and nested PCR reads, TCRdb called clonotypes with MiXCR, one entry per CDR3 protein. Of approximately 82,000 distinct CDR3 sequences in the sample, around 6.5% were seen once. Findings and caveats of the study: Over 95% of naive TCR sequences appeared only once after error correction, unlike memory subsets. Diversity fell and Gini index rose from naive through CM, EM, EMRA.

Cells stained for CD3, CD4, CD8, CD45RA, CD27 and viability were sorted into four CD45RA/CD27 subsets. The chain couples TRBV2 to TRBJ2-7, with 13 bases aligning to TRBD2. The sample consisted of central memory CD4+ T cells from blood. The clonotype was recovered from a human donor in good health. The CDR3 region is CASSLRLAGGEGNEQYF. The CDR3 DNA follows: TGTGCCAGCAGTCTACGACTAGCGGGGGGCGAGGGCAACGAGCAGTACTTC.